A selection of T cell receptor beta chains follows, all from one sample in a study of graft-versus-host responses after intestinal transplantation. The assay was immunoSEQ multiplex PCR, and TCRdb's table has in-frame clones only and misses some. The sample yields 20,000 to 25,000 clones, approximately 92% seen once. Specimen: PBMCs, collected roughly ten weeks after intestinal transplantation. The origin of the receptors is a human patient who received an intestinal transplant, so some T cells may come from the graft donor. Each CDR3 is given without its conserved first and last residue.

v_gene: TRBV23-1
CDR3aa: ASSQSGDRVSEAF

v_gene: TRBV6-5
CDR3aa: ASSLRQGPYEQY

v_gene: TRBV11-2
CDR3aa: ASSWGQGGSSPLH

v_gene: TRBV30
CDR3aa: AWRFQNTEAF

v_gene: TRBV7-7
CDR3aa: ASSLDQGLSSYEQY

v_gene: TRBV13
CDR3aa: ASSLGLARGGTYEQY

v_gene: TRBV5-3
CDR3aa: ARSPVQTGTGKNEQY

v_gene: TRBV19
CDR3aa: ASSPDGGRVNQPQH

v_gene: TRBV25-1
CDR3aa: ASSDEETQY

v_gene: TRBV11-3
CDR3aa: ASSSGLQGTDTQY

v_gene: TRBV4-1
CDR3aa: ASSQGFPSYSYEQY

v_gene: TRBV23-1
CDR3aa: ASSRTGTGPLQGNEKLF

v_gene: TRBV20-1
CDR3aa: STGVNTEAF

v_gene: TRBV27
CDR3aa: ASSWYEQY

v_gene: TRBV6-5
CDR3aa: ASRRDSNTEAF

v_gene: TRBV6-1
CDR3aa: ASSGTVSRDEKLF

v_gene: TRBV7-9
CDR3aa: ASSPYLGNTEAF

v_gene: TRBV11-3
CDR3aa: ASSLDRGNTEAF